This T cell receptor beta chain came from a study of Ad26.COV2.S vaccination and SARS-CoV-2 variants. Treatment in this sample: roughly 20 received Ad26.COV2.S at low or high dose, single or two shots; about 5 received placebo; per-sample allocation not given. The samples date from day 63 after the first vaccine or placebo injection. Method: immunoSEQ multiplex PCR; TCRdb's copy keeps in-frame clones and lacks some. This table has 300,000 to 350,000 clones, roughly 90% appearing once. Germline V CDR1 and CDR2: MNHEY, SMNVEV (reference sequence). CDR3 length equals 15 residues. The ends lost 4 bases at V and 1 base at J; junction bases unmatched: 6.

The chain employs TRBV27 and TRBJ1-1, with 7 bases identical to TRBD1. This clonotype originated in a person aged 18-65 years who received the Ad26.COV2.S COVID-19 vaccine or a placebo. The sample was peripheral blood, taken in a trial of Ad26.COV2.S vaccine versus placebo. CDR3 bases: TGTGCCAGCAGTTCATACAGGGGTTGGAACACTGAAGCTTTCTTT. Its translation: CASSSYRGWNTEAFF.